A single sample gave rise to the 28 T cell receptor beta chains below, sequenced in a study of T cells expressing NK-cell markers. After re-calling the 5' RACE reads, TCRdb lists one entry per CDR3 protein, DNA absent. The sample's table shows a few hundred thousand distinct CDR3 sequences. The sequenced material came from blood T cells: a sorted CD56 or NKG2C T cell subset, CD4+ or CD8+ T cells, or bulk PBMC T cells (not recorded which). These receptors all come from a young man in good health.

J is TRBJ1-2 and V is TRBV29-1; TCRdb proposes TRBD1, but this gene call is untestable without DNA. The CDR3 is 12 amino acids. From germline, CDR1 is SQVTM and CDR2 ANQGSEA. The CDR3 here is CSVGPGDYGYTF.

CDR3 region: CASSLETGGGKLFF. The V and J genes are TRBV12-3 or TRBV12-4 and TRBJ1-4; the D gene TCRdb calls, TRBD1, cannot be checked with no DNA. The CDR3 sequence is 14 residues long.

The chain carries TRBV5-5 and TRBJ1-1. There are 16 residues in the CDR3. The germline V gene encodes CDR1 SGHKS and CDR2 YYEKEE (reference sequence). CDR3 residues: CASSLAHGGQVTRAFF.

This chain links TRBV5-1 with TRBJ2-1; TCRdb proposes TRBD1, but this gene call is untestable without DNA. Germline V gene sequence: CDR1 SGHRS, CDR2 YFSETQ. This CDR3 contains 14 residues. The CDR3 sequence is CATKAAALYNEQFF.

This rearrangement joins TRBV7-9 to TRBJ2-1; TCRdb outputs TRBD2, but without DNA this stays unchecked. Germline assignment: CDR1 SEHNR and CDR2 FQNEAQ (reference sequence). The CDR3 sequence is 16 residues long. This chain's CDR3 is CASSSRLAGEGREQFF.

The V call is TRBV10-3, the J call TRBJ2-3; TCRdb calls TRBD2, which cannot be checked without DNA. The CDR3 extends over 15 amino acids. Germline CDR1 ENHRY, CDR2 SYGVKD. The CDR3 loop reads CAISVAGGNTDTQYF.

V usage is TRBV12-3 or TRBV12-4 and J usage is TRBJ2-3; TCRdb gives TRBD2 as the D gene, but with no DNA this cannot be confirmed. The CDR3 extends over 13 amino acids. The CDR3 sequence is CASSLGGEYTQYF.

V usage is TRBV12-3 or TRBV12-4 and J usage is TRBJ2-1; the D call from TCRdb, TRBD2, cannot be confirmed without DNA. CDR3 length: 13 amino acids. CDR3 sequence reads: CGSRTSAQNEQFF.

This chain connects TRBV12-3 or TRBV12-4 to TRBJ2-4; without DNA, the TCRdb call of TRBD2 cannot be checked. The CDR3 is 19 amino acids. The chain's CDR3 is CASSSVLAERGIAKNIQYF.

This chain connects TRBV7-2 to TRBJ2-3; the TCRdb call, TRBD2, lacks DNA for checking. There are 14 residues in the CDR3. Germline V gene data show CDR1 as SGHTA and CDR2 as FQGNSA. The CDR3: CASSLKGPRGTQYF.

This sequence joins TRBV2 and TRBJ2-5. CDR3 length equals 15 residues. Germline CDR1 reads SNHLY; CDR2 reads FYNNEI. The CDR3 loop is CASSASGFGMETQYF.

The chain combines TRBV28 with TRBJ2-7; no DNA is available, so the TRBD1 call from TCRdb remains unchecked. Germline CDR1 MDHEN, CDR2 SYDVKM. The CDR3 loop spans 15 amino acids. The CDR3 protein is CASSTGDRYSYEQYF.

The CDR3 region is CASSQEFTGYEQFF. The chain employs TRBV4-1 and TRBJ2-1; with no DNA, the TCRdb D assignment of TRBD1 cannot be verified. Germline CDR1 MGHRA, CDR2 YSYEKL. CDR3 length: 14 amino acids.

This chain connects TRBV7-8 to TRBJ2-3; TCRdb proposes TRBD1, but this gene call is untestable without DNA. Germline CDR1 SGHVS, CDR2 FQNEAQ. This CDR3 region has 15 residues. The CDR3 sequence: CASSLVPGLSDTQYF.

This rearrangement joins TRBV3-1 to TRBJ2-3; there is no DNA to check the TCRdb D call of TRBD2. The CDR3 length is 17 residues. Germline lookup yields CDR1 LGHDT and CDR2 YNNKEL (reference sequence). CDR3 amino acids: CASSQDGSGSWTDTQYF.

The chain has TRBV20-1 and TRBJ1-3; TCRdb calls TRBD1, which cannot be checked without DNA. The CDR3 covers 14 residues. Germline loops: CDR1 DFQATT, CDR2 SNEGSKA (reference sequence). CDR3 residues: CSADTGADGNTIYF.

The CDR3 loop reads CAISYGTEAFF. The V gene is TRBV10-3, the J gene TRBJ1-1. Germline V gene data show CDR1 as ENHRY and CDR2 as SYGVKD. The CDR3 sequence is 11 residues long.

The genes are TRBV7-3 and TRBJ2-1; TCRdb gives TRBD2 as the D gene, but with no DNA this cannot be confirmed. This CDR3 region has 15 residues. Germline CDR1 reads SGHTA; CDR2 reads FQGTGA. CDR3 amino acids: CASSKGPRGSGEQFF.

The chain employs TRBV6-2 or TRBV6-3 and TRBJ2-1; the D call of TRBD2 rests on TCRdb alone, since no DNA is present to check it. Germline values: CDR1 MNHEY, CDR2 SVGEGT. CDR3 size: 13 residues. This CDR3 reads CASSTGLAGVPFF.

The V call is TRBV12-3 or TRBV12-4, the J call TRBJ2-5; checking the TCRdb D call of TRBD1 is not possible without DNA. The CDR3 extends over 15 amino acids. This CDR3 reads CASRRTGGTQETQYF.

This rearrangement joins TRBV20-1 to TRBJ2-3; TCRdb indicates TRBD2, and absent DNA this call remains unverified. Germline CDR1 reads DFQATT; CDR2 reads SNEGSKA (reference sequence). The CDR3 has 14 amino acids. CDR3 sequence: CSAREGPPVDTQYF.

The genes are TRBV5-1 and TRBJ2-3. This CDR3 comprises 13 residues. The germline gives CDR1 SGHRS, CDR2 YFSETQ. This CDR3 reads CASSLPDRDTQYF.

The J gene is TRBJ2-1, the V gene TRBV12-3 or TRBV12-4; checking the TCRdb D call of TRBD2 is not possible without DNA. The CDR3 sequence is 12 residues long. The CDR3 region is CASRGLAVEQFF.

This sequence joins TRBV5-1 and TRBJ2-1; TCRdb gives TRBD2 as the D gene, but with no DNA this cannot be confirmed. The CDR3 is made up of 17 amino acids. CDR1 is SGHRS, CDR2 YFSETQ, per germline. The CDR3 sequence is CASSREIGGRQRREQFF. The full variable domain, its missing parts supplied by reference TRBV5-1 and TRBJ2-1, is KAGVTQTPRYLIKTRGQQVTLSCSPISGHRSVSWYQQTPGQGLQFLFEYFSETQRNKGNFPGRFSGRQFSNSRSEMNVSTLELGDSALYLCASSREIGGRQRREQFFGPGTRLTVL.

The J gene is TRBJ2-7, the V gene TRBV10-3; TCRdb's D call, TRBD1, is unchecked because there is no DNA. This CDR3 is 14 amino acids long. CDR1 is ENHRY, CDR2 SYGVKD, per germline. The CDR3 sequence: CAISEGWTGDEQYF.

The chain joins TRBV9 to TRBJ2-1; TCRdb selects TRBD2, and the lack of DNA leaves this call unchecked. This CDR3 spans 17 amino acids. CDR1 and CDR2 (germline): SGDLS, YYNGEE. CDR3 loop: CASSVDLAGGLVNEQFF.

The CDR3 is CSVNRNTGGVNTEAFF. The chain has TRBV29-1 and TRBJ1-1; the D gene TCRdb calls, TRBD1, cannot be checked with no DNA. This CDR3 is 16 amino acids long. CDR1 SQVTM and CDR2 ANQGSEA come from the germline V gene.

V is TRBV11-2 and J is TRBJ2-1; the D call from TCRdb, TRBD2, cannot be confirmed without DNA. Germline CDR1 SGHAT, CDR2 FQNNGV. The CDR3 covers 19 residues. The CDR3 region is CASRSRREASSSSYNEQFF.